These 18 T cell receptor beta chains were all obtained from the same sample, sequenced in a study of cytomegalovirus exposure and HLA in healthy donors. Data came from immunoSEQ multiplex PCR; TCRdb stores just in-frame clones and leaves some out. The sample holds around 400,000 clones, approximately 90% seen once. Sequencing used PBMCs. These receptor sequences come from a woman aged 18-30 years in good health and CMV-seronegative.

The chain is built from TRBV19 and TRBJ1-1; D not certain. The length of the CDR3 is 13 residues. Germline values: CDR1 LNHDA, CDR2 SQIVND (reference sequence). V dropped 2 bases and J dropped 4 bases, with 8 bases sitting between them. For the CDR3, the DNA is TGTGCCAGTAGTATATTCGTCAGCACTGAAGCTTTCTTT. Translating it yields CASSIFVSTEAFF.

The CDR3 is CASSQVSEPYEQYF. DNA of the CDR3: TGTGCCAGCAGCCAAGTTAGCGAGCCCTACGAGCAGTACTTC. The V and J genes are TRBV14 and TRBJ2-7, with TRBD2 as a possible D gene (5 bases). The CDR3 length is 14 residues. Trimming removed 1 base at V and 2 bases at J, with 9 bases between. Per the germline V gene, CDR1 is SGHDN and CDR2 is FVKESK.

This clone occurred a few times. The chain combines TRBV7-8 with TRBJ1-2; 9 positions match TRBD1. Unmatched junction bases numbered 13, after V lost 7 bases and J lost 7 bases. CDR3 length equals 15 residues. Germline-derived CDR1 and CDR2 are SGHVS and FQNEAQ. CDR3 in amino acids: CASTRGQGSSGGYTF. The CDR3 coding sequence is TGTGCCAGCACCCGGGGACAGGGAAGCAGCGGTGGCTACACCTTC. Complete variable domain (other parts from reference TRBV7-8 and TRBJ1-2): GAGVSQSPRYKVAKRGQDVALRCDPISGHVSLFWYQQALGQGPEFLTYFQNEAQLDKSGLPSDRFFAERPEGSVSTLKIQRTQQEDSAVYLCASTRGQGSSGGYTFGSGTRLTVV.

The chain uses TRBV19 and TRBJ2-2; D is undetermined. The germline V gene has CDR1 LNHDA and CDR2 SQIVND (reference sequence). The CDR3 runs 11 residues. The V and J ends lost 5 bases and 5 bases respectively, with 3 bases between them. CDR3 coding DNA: TGTGCCAGTAGTCGGACCGGGGAGCTGTTTTTT. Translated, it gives CASSRTGELFF.

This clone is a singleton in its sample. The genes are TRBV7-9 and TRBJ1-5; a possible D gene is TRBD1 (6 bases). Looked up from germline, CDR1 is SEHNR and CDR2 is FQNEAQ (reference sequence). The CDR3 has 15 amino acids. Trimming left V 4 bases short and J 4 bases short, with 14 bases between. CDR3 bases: TGTGCCAGCAGCTATTCAACAGGGTTGAATCAGCCCCAGCATTTT. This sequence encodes CASSYSTGLNQPQHF.

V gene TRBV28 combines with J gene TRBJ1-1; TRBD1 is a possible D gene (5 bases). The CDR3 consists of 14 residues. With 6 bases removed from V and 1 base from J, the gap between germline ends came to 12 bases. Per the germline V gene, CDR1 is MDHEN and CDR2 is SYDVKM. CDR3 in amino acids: CASSSPGGNTEAFF. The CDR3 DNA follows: TGTGCCAGCAGCAGTCCCGGGGGGAACACTGAAGCTTTCTTT.

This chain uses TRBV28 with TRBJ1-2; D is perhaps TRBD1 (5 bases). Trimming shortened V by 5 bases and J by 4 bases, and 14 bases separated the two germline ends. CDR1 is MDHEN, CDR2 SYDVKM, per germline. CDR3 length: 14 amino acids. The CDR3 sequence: CASSTGRGSYGYTF. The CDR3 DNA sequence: TGTGCCAGCAGTACCGGAAGGGGTAGCTATGGCTACACCTTC.

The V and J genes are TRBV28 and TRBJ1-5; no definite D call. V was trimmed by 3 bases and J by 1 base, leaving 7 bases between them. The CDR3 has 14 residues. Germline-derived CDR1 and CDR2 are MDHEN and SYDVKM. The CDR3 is CASSLVQSNQPQHF. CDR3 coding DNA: TGTGCCAGCAGTTTGGTTCAGAGCAATCAGCCCCAGCATTTT.

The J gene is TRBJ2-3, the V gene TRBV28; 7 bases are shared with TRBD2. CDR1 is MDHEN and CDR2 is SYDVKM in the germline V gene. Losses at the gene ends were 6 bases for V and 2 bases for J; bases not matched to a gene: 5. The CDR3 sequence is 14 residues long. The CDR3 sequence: CASRLGLNTDTQYF. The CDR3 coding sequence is TGTGCCAGCAGATTGGGACTAAACACAGATACGCAGTATTTT.

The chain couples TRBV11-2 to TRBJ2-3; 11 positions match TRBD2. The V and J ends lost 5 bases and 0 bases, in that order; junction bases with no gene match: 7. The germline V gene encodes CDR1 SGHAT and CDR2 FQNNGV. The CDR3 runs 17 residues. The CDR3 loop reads CASSRQTSGASTDTQYF. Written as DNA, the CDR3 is TGTGCCAGCAGCCGGCAGACTAGCGGGGCTAGCACAGATACGCAGTATTTT.

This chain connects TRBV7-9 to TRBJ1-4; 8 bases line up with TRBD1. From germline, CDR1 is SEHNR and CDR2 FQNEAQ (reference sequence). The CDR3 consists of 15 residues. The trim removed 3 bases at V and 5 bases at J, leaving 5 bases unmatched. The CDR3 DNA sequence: TGTGCCAGCAGCTTCCAACAGGGGGGCAATGAAAAACTGTTTTTT. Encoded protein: CASSFQQGGNEKLFF.

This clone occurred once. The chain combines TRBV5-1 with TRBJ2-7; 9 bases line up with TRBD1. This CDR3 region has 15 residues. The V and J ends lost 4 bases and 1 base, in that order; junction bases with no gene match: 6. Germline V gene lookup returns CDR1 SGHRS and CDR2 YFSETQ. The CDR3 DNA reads TGCGCCAGCAGCCCCGGGACAGGGAGGTCCTACGAGCAGTACTTC. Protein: CASSPGTGRSYEQYF.

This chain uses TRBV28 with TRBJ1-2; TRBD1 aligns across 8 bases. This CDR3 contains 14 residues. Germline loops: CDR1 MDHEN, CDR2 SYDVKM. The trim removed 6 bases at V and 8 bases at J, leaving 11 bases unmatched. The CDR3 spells CASSPYQGAAGYTF. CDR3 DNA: TGTGCCAGCAGCCCGTACCAGGGGGCGGCCGGCTACACCTTC.

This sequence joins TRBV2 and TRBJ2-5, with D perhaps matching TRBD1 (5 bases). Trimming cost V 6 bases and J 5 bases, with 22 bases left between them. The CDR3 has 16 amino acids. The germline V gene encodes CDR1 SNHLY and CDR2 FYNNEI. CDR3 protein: CASSPGNSRLLETQYF. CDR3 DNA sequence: TGTGCCAGCAGCCCAGGGAACTCCCGACTCTTGGAGACCCAGTACTTC.

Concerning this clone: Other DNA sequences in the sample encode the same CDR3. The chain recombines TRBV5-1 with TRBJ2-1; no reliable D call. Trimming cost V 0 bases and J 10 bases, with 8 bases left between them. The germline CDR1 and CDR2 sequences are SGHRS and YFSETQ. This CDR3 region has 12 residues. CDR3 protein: CASSLARGEQFF. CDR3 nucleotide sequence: TGCGCCAGCAGCTTGGCCAGAGGAGAGCAGTTCTTC.

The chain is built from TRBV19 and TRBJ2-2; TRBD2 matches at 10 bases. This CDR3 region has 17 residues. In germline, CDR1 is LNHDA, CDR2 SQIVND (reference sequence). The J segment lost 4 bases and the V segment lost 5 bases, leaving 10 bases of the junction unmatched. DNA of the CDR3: TGTGCCAGTAGTCCAGGCCCCAGCGGGGGGGTCACCGGGGAGCTGTTTTTT. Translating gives CASSPGPSGGVTGELFF. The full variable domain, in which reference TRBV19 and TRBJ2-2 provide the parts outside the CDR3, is DGGITQSPKYLFRKEGQNVTLSCEQNLNHDAMYWYRQDPGQGLRLIYYSQIVNDFQKGDIAEGYSVSREKKESFPLTVTSAQKNPTAFYLCASSPGPSGGVTGELFFGEGSRLTVL.

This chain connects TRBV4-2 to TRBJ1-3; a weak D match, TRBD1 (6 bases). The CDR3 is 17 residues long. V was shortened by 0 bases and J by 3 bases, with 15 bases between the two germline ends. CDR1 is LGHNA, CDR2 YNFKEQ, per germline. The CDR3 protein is CASSQELAGASGNTIYF. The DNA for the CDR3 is TGTGCCAGCAGCCAAGAATTAGCGGGGGCTAGTGGAAACACCATATATTTT.

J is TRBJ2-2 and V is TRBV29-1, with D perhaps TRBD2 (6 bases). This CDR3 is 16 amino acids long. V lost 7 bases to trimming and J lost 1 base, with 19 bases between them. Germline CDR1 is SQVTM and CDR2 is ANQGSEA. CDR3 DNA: TGCAGCGCGGGTAGCGGACTAAACCTGAACACCGGGGAGCTGTTTTTT. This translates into CSAGSGLNLNTGELFF.